The TCR beta chain under discussion was sequenced for a study of cytomegalovirus exposure and HLA in healthy donors. The PCR ran on 60 Vbeta and 13 Jbeta primers. TCRdb keeps only in-frame clones here, not all; method: immunoSEQ multiplex PCR. The sample carries over 95,000 clones, 74% recorded once. Recording of this donor's CMV serostatus was not done. Germline trimming cut 6 bases from V and 4 bases from J; bases unmatched to any gene: 7. Germline V gives CDR1 MDHEN, CDR2 SYDVKM. The CDR3 runs to 15 residues. Regarding the study as a whole: Later analysis showed TCR association rates varying by HLA locus, highest for DRB1 and lowest for HLA-C.

A remark on this clone: Its cognate antigen is unknown.

The TCR originated in a human donor in good health. The sequenced sample was PBMCs. The chain combines TRBV28 with TRBJ1-5, with 9 bases aligning to TRBD1. CDR3 loop: CASSTGQGGNQPQHF. Here the CDR3 DNA reads TGTGCCAGCAGCACGGGACAGGGTGGAAATCAGCCCCAGCATTTT.